This T cell receptor (beta chain) originates from a study of CD8+CD57+ T cells in acquired aplastic anemia. The overall study: The sorted CD4+ and CD8+ cells yielded an average around 3.2 ug of DNA.

General study results and limits: It was found that roughly 29 CD8+ CDR3 sequences were shared between patients and controls.

The patients chosen for sequencing had shown expansion of CD8+CD57+ cells (detected by flow cytometry). Comments on this clonotype: The antigen is undetermined. A much larger clone differs from this one at a single base, so this may be a read error.

The CDR3 totals 14 residues. CDR1 is MNHEY and CDR2 is SVGAGI in the germline V gene. The V end lost 2 bases, the J end lost 4 bases, and 11 bases lay between the germline ends. The use of genomic DNA as template underpinned the TCR beta VDJ and CDR3 profiling. TCRdb redid the calling of the reads with MiXCR, one entry per CDR3 protein. The sample yields 150,000 to 200,000 distinct CDR3 sequences, around 45% seen once. This TCR was recovered from a human donor with aplastic anemia. The chain employs TRBV6-5 and TRBJ1-1; possibly TRBD1 for D (6 bases). Input material: sorted CD4+, CD8+, or CD8+CD57+ T cells (not recorded which) from PBMCs. The CDR3, as DNA: TGTGCCAGCAGTTACACCACCAGGGGCACTGAAGCTTTCTTT. It yields the protein CASSYTTRGTEAFF.